This entry concerns a single T cell receptor beta chain. The antigen remains unidentified. 13 Jbeta primers and 60 Vbeta primers were used for the PCR. Generated by immunoSEQ multiplex PCR, the TCRdb table keeps only in-frame clones and is missing some. The sample table sets out under 40,000 clones. The germline CDR1 and CDR2 sequences are SGDLS and YYNGEE. V shed 0 bases, J shed 5 bases, and the junction held 6 bases outside the gene matches. CDR3 length: 15 residues. These data come from a study of cytomegalovirus exposure and HLA in healthy donors. Study as a whole: Early on, a data release was issued that held 65 million to 100 million unique TCRs from HLA-typed donors. Of the donors genotyped, 300 to 500 in all, around 77% fell in the Caucasian-associated ancestry cluster.

Notes on the study in general: The classifier reportedly diagnosed cytomegalovirus status with high specificity and sensitivity. Rates of TCR association differed by HLA locus in a later analysis, with DRB1 highest and HLA-C lowest.

The sequencing sample was made of PBMCs. The chain employs TRBV9 and TRBJ2-5; TRBD2 agrees at 8 bases. This sequence originates from a woman in her thirties or forties in good health and CMV-seropositive. The CDR3 DNA sequence: TGTGCCAGCAGCGTAGGGAGCGGGAGAACGGAGACCCAGTACTTC. As protein: CASSVGSGRTETQYF. Looking up the rest from reference TRBV9 and TRBJ2-5 gives the full variable domain: DSGVTQTPKHLITATGQRVTLRCSPRSGDLSVYWYQQSLDQGLQFLIQYYNGEERAKGNILERFSAQQFPDLHSELNLSSLELGDSALYFCASSVGSGRTETQYFGPGTRLLVL.